This T cell receptor (beta chain) was sequenced during a study of T cell repertoires in cytomegalovirus infection. Study details: Researchers turned to recently identified HLA-C-restricted CMV epitopes as well as well-studied HLA-B-restricted ones. Public TCR beta signature analysis indicated the presence of both CMV infection and matching HLA type. Study conclusions and caveats: Clonotype analysis showed dominance of the ex vivo response by HLA-C-restricted CMV-specific TCR beta clonotypes. The study identified carriers of CMV plus the relevant HLA from cumulative public TCR beta family frequency.

Using its own MiXCR run on the reads, TCRdb lists one record per CDR3 protein. The sample includes around 430,000 distinct CDR3 sequences, under 45% of them seen just once. Comments on this clonotype: Its antigen is unknown.

V gave up 4 bases and J gave up 1 base, with 8 bases separating them. The CDR3 totals 13 residues. The germline CDR1 and CDR2 sequences are SGHDT and YYEEEE. Here the sequenced sample was cultured PBMCs, taken from culture after CMV antigen stimulation. The receptor comes from a human donor in good health (CMV status not recorded). Some clones in this sample may be carry-over from other donors' samples. The chain has TRBV5-6 and TRBJ2-5; D not certain. Here the CDR3 DNA reads TGTGCCAGCAGCCGGTCGACCCAAGAGACCCAGTACTTC. It yields the protein CASSRSTQETQYF.